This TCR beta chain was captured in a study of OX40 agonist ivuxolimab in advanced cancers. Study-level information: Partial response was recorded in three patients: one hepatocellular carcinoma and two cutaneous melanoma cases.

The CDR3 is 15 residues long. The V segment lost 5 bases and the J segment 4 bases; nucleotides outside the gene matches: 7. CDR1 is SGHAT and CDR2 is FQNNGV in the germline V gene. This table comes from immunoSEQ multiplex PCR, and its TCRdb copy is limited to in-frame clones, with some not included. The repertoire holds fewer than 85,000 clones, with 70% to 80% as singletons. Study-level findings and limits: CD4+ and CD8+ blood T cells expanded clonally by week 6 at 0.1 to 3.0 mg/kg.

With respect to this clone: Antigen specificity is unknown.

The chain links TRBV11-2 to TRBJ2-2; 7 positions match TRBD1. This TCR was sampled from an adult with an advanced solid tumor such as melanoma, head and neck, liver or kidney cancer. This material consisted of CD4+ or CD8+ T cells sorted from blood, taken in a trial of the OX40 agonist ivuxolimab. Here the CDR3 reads CASSVGTAFTGELFF. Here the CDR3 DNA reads TGTGCCAGCAGCGTCGGGACAGCATTCACCGGGGAGCTGTTTTTT. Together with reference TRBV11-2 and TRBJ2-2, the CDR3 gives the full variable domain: EAGVAQSPRYKIIEKRQSVAFWCNPISGHATLYWYQQILGQGPKLLIQFQNNGVVDDSQLPKDRFSAERLKGVDSTLKIQPAKLEDSAVYLCASSVGTAFTGELFFGEGSRLTVL.